Below, 10 T cell receptor beta chains from the same sample are listed, as sequenced in a study of blood T cell repertoires in COVID-19. The method was immunoSEQ multiplex PCR; TCRdb's version includes in-frame clones alone and lacks a portion of them. The table has 310,000 or so clones, 85% to 90% seen once. The sample consisted of PBMCs or T cells enriched from blood (not recorded which). These receptors came from a woman aged 18-30 years who had recovered from COVID-19.

This clone has just one count. The chain links TRBV28 to TRBJ2-6; perhaps TRBD1 as D (5 bases). Germline lookup yields CDR1 MDHEN and CDR2 SYDVKM. V lost 2 bases and J lost 2, with 7 bases in between. CDR3 size: 15 residues. CDR3 DNA: TGTGCCAGCAGTTTAAGGGGTGCTGGGGCCAACGTCCTGACTTTC. Protein: CASSLRGAGANVLTF. The whole variable domain, filled in from reference TRBV28 and TRBJ2-6, reads DVKVTQSSRYLVKRTGEKVFLECVQDMDHENMFWYRQDPGLGLRLIYFSYDVKMKEKGDIPEGYSVSREKKERFSLILESASTNQTSMYLCASSLRGAGANVLTFGAGSRLTVL.

In regard to this clone: A read error may explain this, as a much larger clone is one base away. The chain is built from TRBV27 and TRBJ1-2; TRBD1 matches at 7 bases. There are 13 residues in the CDR3. V shed 5 bases and J 3 bases; nucleotides not matched to a gene: 3. Germline CDR1 reads MNHEY; CDR2 reads SMNVEV (reference sequence). CDR3 protein: CASSLQGYYGYTF. CDR3 sequence (DNA): TGTGCCAGCAGTCTACAGGGGTACTATGGCTACACCTTC.

The chain joins TRBV6-5 to TRBJ1-5; D may be TRBD1 (6 bases). Germline lookup yields CDR1 MNHEY and CDR2 SVGAGI. The V and J ends lost 4 bases and 5 bases respectively, with 15 bases between them. The CDR3 is made up of 15 amino acids. The chain's CDR3 is CASSSAGVGDQPQHF. The DNA of the CDR3 is TGTGCCAGCAGTTCGGCAGGGGTGGGTGATCAGCCCCAGCATTTT.

The CDR3 sequence is CASSIDGTGTPHNEQFF. The CDR3 region has the DNA TGTGCCAGTAGTATAGATGGTACAGGGACGCCACACAATGAGCAGTTCTTC. The chain uses TRBV19 and TRBJ2-1; a weak D match, TRBD1 (6 bases). Between the trimmed V and J ends, which lost 0 bases and 5 bases, there was a span of 17 bases. This CDR3 has 17 amino acids. The V gene's germline CDR1 is LNHDA and CDR2 SQIVND (reference sequence).

This chain links TRBV30 with TRBJ2-1, with 10 bases lining up with TRBD1. With V trimmed by 3 bases and J by 9 bases, 8 bases remained unmatched. CDR3 length equals 14 residues. From germline, CDR1 is GTSNPN and CDR2 SVGIG (reference sequence). The CDR3 sequence: CAWSRQGALSEQFF. The CDR3 DNA reads as TGTGCCTGGAGCCGACAGGGGGCGCTTAGTGAGCAGTTCTTC.

The chain employs TRBV6-5 and TRBJ2-4; D is possibly TRBD1 (6 bases). CDR1 is MNHEY, CDR2 SVGAGI, per germline. Trimming removed 0 bases from V and 6 bases from J, with 9 bases in between. CDR3 length: 14 amino acids. The CDR3 DNA follows: TGTGCCAGCAGTTACTCAGGGGGTCGAAACATTCAGTACTTC. It is translated as CASSYSGGRNIQYF.

This clone turned up a few times. The chain uses TRBV19 and TRBJ2-5, with 8 bases matching TRBD2. The CDR3 totals 13 residues. The ends lost 7 bases at V and 4 bases at J; junction bases unmatched: 5. Germline V gives CDR1 LNHDA, CDR2 SQIVND (reference sequence). Here the CDR3 reads CASKGLAGETQYF. In DNA form, the CDR3 reads TGTGCCAGTAAGGGGCTAGCGGGAGAGACCCAGTACTTC.

The rearrangement uses TRBV5-1 and TRBJ2-7; weak D call: TRBD1 (6 bases). Trimming removed 2 bases at V and 11 bases at J, with 20 bases between. The germline V gene has CDR1 SGHRS and CDR2 YFSETQ. The CDR3 totals 14 residues. CDR3 in amino acids: CASSFRGQAAIKYF. CDR3 DNA: TGCGCCAGCAGCTTTAGGGGACAAGCAGCCATTAAGTACTTC.

The gene calls are TRBV5-1 and TRBJ2-7; no firm D call. The germline V and J ends were trimmed by 2 bases and 1 base, with 10 bases remaining between them. The CDR3 consists of 14 residues. Germline V gives CDR1 SGHRS, CDR2 YFSETQ. Here the CDR3 DNA reads TGCGCCAGCAGCTTTTCTGGAGCATCCTACGAGCAGTACTTC. Protein product: CASSFSGASYEQYF.

The chain couples TRBV6-2 or TRBV6-3 to TRBJ2-7; 7 bases are a match to TRBD1. The CDR3 has 14 residues. Germline V gives CDR1 MNHEY, CDR2 SVGEGT. V dropped 2 bases and J dropped 2; count of bases not matched to a gene: 3. CDR3 DNA sequence: TGTGCCAGCAGTTACGCCGACAGGGCCTACGAGCAGTACTTC. Its translation is CASSYADRAYEQYF.